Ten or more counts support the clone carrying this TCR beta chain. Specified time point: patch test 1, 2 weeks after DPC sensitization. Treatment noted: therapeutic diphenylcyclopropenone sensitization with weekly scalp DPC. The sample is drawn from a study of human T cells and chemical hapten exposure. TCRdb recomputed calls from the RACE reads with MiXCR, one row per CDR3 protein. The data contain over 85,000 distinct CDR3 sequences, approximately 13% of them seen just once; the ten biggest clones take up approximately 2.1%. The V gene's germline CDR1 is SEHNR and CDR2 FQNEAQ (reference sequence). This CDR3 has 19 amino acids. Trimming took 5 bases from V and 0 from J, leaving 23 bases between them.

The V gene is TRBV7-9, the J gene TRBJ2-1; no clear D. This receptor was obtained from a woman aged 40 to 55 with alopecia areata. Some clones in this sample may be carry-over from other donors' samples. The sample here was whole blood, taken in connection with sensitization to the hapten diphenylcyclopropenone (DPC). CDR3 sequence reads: CASSPPPGKVTLSYNEQFF. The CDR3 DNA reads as TGTGCCAGCAGCCCGCCTCCTGGGAAGGTAACACTCTCCTACAATGAGCAGTTCTTC.